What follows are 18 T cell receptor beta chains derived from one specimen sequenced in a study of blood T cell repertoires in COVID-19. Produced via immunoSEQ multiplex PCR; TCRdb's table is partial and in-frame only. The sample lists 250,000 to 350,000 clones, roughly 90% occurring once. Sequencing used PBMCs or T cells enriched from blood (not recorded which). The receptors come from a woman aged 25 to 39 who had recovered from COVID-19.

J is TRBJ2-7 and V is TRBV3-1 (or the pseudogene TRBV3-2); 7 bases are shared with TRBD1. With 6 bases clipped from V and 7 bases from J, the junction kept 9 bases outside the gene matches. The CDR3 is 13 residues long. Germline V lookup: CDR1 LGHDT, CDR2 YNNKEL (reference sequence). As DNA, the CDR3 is TGTGCCAGCAGTACGACAGGGCCCTTGGAGCAGTACTTC. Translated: CASSTTGPLEQYF.

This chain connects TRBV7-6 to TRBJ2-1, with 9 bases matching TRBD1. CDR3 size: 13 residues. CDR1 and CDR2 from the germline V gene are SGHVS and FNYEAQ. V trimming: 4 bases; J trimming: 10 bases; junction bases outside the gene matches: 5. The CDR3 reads CASSSGTGKEQFF. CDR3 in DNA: TGTGCCAGCAGCTCCGGGACAGGGAAGGAGCAGTTCTTC.

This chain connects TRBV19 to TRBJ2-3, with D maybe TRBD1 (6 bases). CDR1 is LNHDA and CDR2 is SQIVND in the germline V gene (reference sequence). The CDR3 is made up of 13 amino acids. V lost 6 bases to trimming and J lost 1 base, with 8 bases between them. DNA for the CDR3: TGTGCCAGTAGCCGACAGGGCACAGATACGCAGTATTTT. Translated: CASSRQGTDTQYF.

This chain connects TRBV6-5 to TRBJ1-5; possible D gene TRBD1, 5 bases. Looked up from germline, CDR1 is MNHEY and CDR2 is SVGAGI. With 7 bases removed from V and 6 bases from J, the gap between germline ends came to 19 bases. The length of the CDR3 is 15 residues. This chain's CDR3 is CASIVTFQGGQPQHF. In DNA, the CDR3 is TGTGCCAGCATCGTTACGTTTCAGGGAGGTCAGCCCCAGCATTTT.

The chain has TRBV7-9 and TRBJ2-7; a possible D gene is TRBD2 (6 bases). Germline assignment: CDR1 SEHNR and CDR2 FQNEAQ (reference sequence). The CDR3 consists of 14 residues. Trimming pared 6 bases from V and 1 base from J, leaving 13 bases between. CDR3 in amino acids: CASSWDSPSYEQYF. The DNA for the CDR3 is TGTGCCAGCAGTTGGGACTCCCCTTCCTACGAGCAGTACTTC.

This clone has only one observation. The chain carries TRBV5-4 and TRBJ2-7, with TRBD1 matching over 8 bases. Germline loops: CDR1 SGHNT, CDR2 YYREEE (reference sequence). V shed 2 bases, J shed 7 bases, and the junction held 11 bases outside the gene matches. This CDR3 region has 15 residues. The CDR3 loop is CASSLDFPGGGEQYF. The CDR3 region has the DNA TGTGCCAGCAGCTTAGATTTTCCAGGGGGCGGAGAGCAGTACTTC.

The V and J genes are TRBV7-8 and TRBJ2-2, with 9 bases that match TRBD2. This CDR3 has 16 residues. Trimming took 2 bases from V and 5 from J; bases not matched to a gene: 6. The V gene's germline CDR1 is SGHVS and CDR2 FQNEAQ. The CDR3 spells CASSLRLAGRTGELFF. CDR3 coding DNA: TGTGCCAGCAGCTTAAGGCTAGCGGGGCGGACCGGGGAGCTGTTTTTT.

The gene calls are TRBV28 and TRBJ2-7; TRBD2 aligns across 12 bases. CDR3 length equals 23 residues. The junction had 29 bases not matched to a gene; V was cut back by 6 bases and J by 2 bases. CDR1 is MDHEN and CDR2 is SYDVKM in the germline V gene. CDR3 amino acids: CASSHNRGPSTSGRQSRAYEQYF. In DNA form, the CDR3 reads TGTGCCAGCAGCCATAACAGGGGGCCATCGACTAGCGGGAGACAGTCACGAGCCTACGAGCAGTACTTC.

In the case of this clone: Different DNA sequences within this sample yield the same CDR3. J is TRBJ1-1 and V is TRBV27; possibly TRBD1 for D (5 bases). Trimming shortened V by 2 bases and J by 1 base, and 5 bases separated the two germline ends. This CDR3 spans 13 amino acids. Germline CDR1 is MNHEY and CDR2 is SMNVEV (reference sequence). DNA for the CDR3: TGTGCCAGCAGTTTAACAGGGAACACTGAAGCTTTCTTT. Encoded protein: CASSLTGNTEAFF.

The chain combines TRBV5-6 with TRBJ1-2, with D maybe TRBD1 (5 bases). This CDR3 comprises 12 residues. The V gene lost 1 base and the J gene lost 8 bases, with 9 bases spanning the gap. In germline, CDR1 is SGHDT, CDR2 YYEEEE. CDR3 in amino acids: CASSLWTSGYTF. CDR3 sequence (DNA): TGTGCCAGCAGCTTGTGGACAAGCGGCTACACCTTC.

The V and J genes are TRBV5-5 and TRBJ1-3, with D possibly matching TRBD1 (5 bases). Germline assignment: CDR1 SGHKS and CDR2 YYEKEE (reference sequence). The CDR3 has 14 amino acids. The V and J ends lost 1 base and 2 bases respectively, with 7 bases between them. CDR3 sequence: CASSLRGTGNTIYF. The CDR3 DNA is TGTGCCAGCAGCTTGCGGGGGACTGGAAACACCATATATTTT.

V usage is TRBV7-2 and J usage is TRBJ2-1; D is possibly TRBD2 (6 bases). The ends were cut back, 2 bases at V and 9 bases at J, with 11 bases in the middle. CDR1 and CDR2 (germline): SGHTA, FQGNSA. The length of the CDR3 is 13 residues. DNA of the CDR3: TGTGCCAGCAGCTTATTGCATAGCGGTGAGCAGTTCTTC. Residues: CASSLLHSGEQFF.

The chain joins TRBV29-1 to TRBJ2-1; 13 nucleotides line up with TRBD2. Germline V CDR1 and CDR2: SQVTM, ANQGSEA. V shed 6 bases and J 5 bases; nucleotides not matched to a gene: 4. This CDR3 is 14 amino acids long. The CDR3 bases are TGCAGCGTCACCGGGACTAGCGGGAACAATGAGCAGTTCTTC. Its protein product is CSVTGTSGNNEQFF.

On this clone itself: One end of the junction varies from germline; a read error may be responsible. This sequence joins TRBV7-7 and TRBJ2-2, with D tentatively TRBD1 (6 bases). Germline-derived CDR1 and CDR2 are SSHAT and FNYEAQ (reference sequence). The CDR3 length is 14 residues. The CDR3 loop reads CASSPRQDHGELFF. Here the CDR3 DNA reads TGTGCTAGCAGCCCCCGACAGGATCACGGGGAGCTGTTTTTT.

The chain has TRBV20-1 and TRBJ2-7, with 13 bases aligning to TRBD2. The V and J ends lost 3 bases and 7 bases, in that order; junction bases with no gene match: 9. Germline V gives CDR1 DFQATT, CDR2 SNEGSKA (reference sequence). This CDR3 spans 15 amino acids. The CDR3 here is CSASQLAGGPREQYF. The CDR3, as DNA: TGCAGTGCTAGTCAACTAGCGGGAGGGCCAAGAGAGCAGTACTTC.

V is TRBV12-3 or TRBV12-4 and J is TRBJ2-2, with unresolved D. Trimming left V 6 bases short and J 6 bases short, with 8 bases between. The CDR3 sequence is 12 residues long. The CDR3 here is CASSRQSGELFF. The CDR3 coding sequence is TGTGCCAGCAGCCGACAATCCGGGGAGCTGTTTTTT.

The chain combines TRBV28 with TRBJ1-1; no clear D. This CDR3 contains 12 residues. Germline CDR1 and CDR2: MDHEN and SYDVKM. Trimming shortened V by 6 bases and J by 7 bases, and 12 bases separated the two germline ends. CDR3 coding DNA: TGTGCCAGCAGCCCACAGATAATTGAAGCTTTCTTT. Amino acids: CASSPQIIEAFF.

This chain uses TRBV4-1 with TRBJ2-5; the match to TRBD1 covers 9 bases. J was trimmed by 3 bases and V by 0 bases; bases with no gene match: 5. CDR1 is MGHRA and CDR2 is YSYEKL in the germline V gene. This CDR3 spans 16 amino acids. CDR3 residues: CASSQDFGQGKETQYF. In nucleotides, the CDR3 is TGCGCCAGCAGCCAAGATTTTGGACAGGGGAAAGAGACCCAGTACTTC.